Below are 13 T cell receptor beta chains sequenced from a single sample in a study of vaccination and CD4 T cells after COVID-19 (dated by TCRdb to about 2022). In the paper's terms, the treatment or condition label means: approximately 9-day PBMC culture with coronavirus spike peptide pools or control peptides (ViraFEST assay). CD4+ T cells from unexposed donors were collected before the COVID-19 pandemic (2011-2018). Receptor amplification or capture employed PCR. Instrument used: Illumina iSeq 100. TCR sequencing of DNA from cultured CD4+ T cells used the Oncomine TCR Beta short-read assay at the Johns Hopkins FTIC core. The public sequencing data were trimmed at Q25 with fastp and processed into clonotypes with MiXCR by TCRdb, which kept only in-frame beta chains. Each record represents a unique CDR3 protein, reported with the most common genes and DNA among its rows. This sample holds approximately 10,000 distinct CDR3 sequences; 30% to 35% were observed only once. About 30% of the sample is taken by the ten largest.

Their antigen targets remain unknown. Sequencing used CD4+ T cells from blood, cultured in vitro. The origin of the receptors is a human donor in good health.

This chain joins TRBV19 and TRBJ2-1; tentatively, D is TRBD1 (6 bases). Looked up from germline, CDR1 is LNHDA and CDR2 is SQIVND (reference sequence). The CDR3 sequence is 15 residues long. Trimming cost V 3 bases and J 7 bases, with 16 bases left between them. The CDR3 here is CASSIVSSRGNEQFF. The CDR3 nucleotides read TGTGCCAGTAGTATTGTATCCTCTAGGGGGAATGAGCAGTTCTTC.

The chain employs TRBV20-1 and TRBJ1-2, with D uncertain. The CDR3 spans 13 residues. Germline V gene lookup returns CDR1 DFQATT and CDR2 SNEGSKA (reference sequence). V was cut by 6 bases and J by 1 base, with 12 bases left in between. The CDR3 spells CSATSTGNYGYTF. The CDR3 DNA reads TGCAGTGCCACTTCCACGGGTAACTATGGCTACACCTTC.

Here the CDR3 reads CASSYRDSRFNYGYTF. CDR3 DNA: TGCGCCAGCAGCTATCGGGACTCTCGATTTAACTATGGCTACACCTTC. This chain joins TRBV4-1 and TRBJ1-2, with a tentative D call TRBD1 (5 bases). CDR1 and CDR2 from the germline V gene are MGHRA and YSYEKL. V gave up 5 bases and J gave up 1 base, with 17 bases separating them. There are 16 residues in the CDR3.

This clonotype was counted between two and nine times. This chain connects TRBV29-1 to TRBJ1-1, with D possibly matching TRBD1 (5 bases). Germline V gene sequence: CDR1 SQVTM, CDR2 ANQGSEA. CDR3 length: 13 residues. Trimming left V 1 base short and J 0 bases short, with 6 bases between. The CDR3 DNA follows: TGCAGCGTTGAAGGGACATTGAACACTGAAGCTTTCTTT. The encoded protein is CSVEGTLNTEAFF.

The chain is built from TRBV2 and TRBJ1-1; no clear D. Germline CDR1 reads SNHLY; CDR2 reads FYNNEI. There are 14 residues in the CDR3. Trimming shortened V by 7 bases and J by 0 bases, and 12 bases separated the two germline ends. The DNA for the CDR3 is TGTGCCAGCACGAACACGGGCATGAACACTGAAGCTTTCTTT. Protein: CASTNTGMNTEAFF.

This clonotype has only a few counts. The chain joins TRBV19 to TRBJ1-1; no clear D. Trimming pared 9 bases from V and 7 bases from J, leaving 12 bases between. CDR3 length equals 11 residues. CDR1 is LNHDA, CDR2 SQIVND, per germline (reference sequence). The CDR3 region is CASSTPIEAFF. The CDR3 nucleotides read TGTGCCAGCAGCACTCCCATTGAAGCTTTCTTT. The complete variable domain, with remaining parts taken from reference TRBV19 and TRBJ1-1, reads DGGITQSPKYLFRKEGQNVTLSCEQNLNHDAMYWYRQDPGQGLRLIYYSQIVNDFQKGDIAEGYSVSREKKESFPLTVTSAQKNPTAFYLCASSTPIEAFFGQGTRLTVV.

This chain links TRBV7-3 with TRBJ1-1; D is perhaps TRBD1 (5 bases). The CDR3 length is 15 residues. Trimming stripped 2 bases from V and 1 base from J, with 11 bases between. CDR1 and CDR2 from the germline V gene are SGHTA and FQGTGA. CDR3 bases: TGTGCCAGCAGCTTACAACAGGCTCCGAACACTGAAGCTTTCTTT. Its translation is CASSLQQAPNTEAFF.

In its sample, this clonotype was seen a few times. The chain combines TRBV15 with TRBJ2-7; tentative D call: TRBD1 (6 bases). V was shortened by 3 bases and J by 5 bases, with 11 bases between the two germline ends. CDR3 size: 13 residues. Germline V gene sequence: CDR1 LNHNV, CDR2 YYDKDF (reference sequence). CDR3 sequence (DNA): TGTGCCACCAGCAGGACTCGACAGGACGAGCAGTACTTC. Its protein is CATSRTRQDEQYF.

The J gene is TRBJ1-5, the V gene TRBV29-1; tentatively, D is TRBD1 (6 bases). Looked up from germline, CDR1 is SQVTM and CDR2 is ANQGSEA. The CDR3 extends over 13 amino acids. V was shortened by 6 bases and J by 0 bases, with 9 bases between the two germline ends. DNA of the CDR3: TGCAGCGTACAGGGTTATAGCAATCAGCCCCAGCATTTT. This codes for CSVQGYSNQPQHF. The full variable domain, in which reference TRBV29-1 and TRBJ1-5 provide the parts outside the CDR3, is SAVISQKPSRDICQRGTSLTIQCQVDSQVTMMFWYRQQPGQSLTLIATANQGSEATYESGFVIDKFPISRPNLTFSTLTVSNMSPEDSSIYLCSVQGYSNQPQHFGDGTRLSIL.

In this sample, this clonotype turned up a few times. The chain employs TRBV20-1 and TRBJ2-1, with 10 positions matching TRBD2. The CDR3 spans 15 residues. Germline V gene lookup returns CDR1 DFQATT and CDR2 SNEGSKA (reference sequence). Trimming removed 5 bases from V and 4 bases from J; junction bases left unmatched: 8. The chain's CDR3 is CSAPAGLAAYNEQFF. Written as DNA, the CDR3 is TGCAGTGCTCCGGCAGGACTAGCGGCTTACAATGAGCAGTTCTTC.

The chain employs TRBV5-4 and TRBJ2-3; 8 bases align to TRBD2. CDR1 is SGHNT, CDR2 YYREEE, per germline (reference sequence). Unmatched junction bases numbered 3, after V lost 1 base and J lost 2 bases. This CDR3 is built from 15 residues. The chain's CDR3 is CASSLSGGFTDTQYF. The CDR3 DNA follows: TGTGCCAGCAGCTTGAGCGGGGGCTTCACAGATACGCAGTATTTT. The variable domain in full, with the rest retrieved from reference TRBV5-4 and TRBJ2-3, is ETGVTQSPTHLIKTRGQQVTLRCSSQSGHNTVSWYQQALGQGPQFIFQYYREEENGRGNFPPRFSGLQFPNYSSELNVNALELDDSALYLCASSLSGGFTDTQYFGPGTRLTVL.

The chain links TRBV7-6 to TRBJ2-3, with no clear D. The CDR3 runs to 13 residues. Trimming stripped 5 bases from V and 6 bases from J, with 12 bases between. Germline V gene data show CDR1 as SGHVS and CDR2 as FNYEAQ. CDR3 nucleotide sequence: TGTGCCAGCAGCCCGCACCAGGTGGATACGCAGTATTTT. Its translation is CASSPHQVDTQYF.

The chain joins TRBV20-1 to TRBJ1-2, with TRBD1 matching over 8 bases. CDR3 length: 15 amino acids. The germline V gene encodes CDR1 DFQATT and CDR2 SNEGSKA (reference sequence). Trimming at V came to 0 bases and at J to 4 bases, leaving 7 bases not matched to a gene. CDR3 bases: TGCAGTGCTAGAGAACCGGGACAGGATAGCTATGGCTACACCTTC. It translates to CSAREPGQDSYGYTF.